Each of the 8 T cell receptor beta chains below was sequenced from the same sample in a study of T cells after posttransplantation cyclophosphamide. Controls had myeloablative marrow grafts with methotrexate and calcineurin inhibitor, sampled at 1 year. Assay: immunoSEQ multiplex PCR; the TCRdb copy retains only in-frame clones and omits some. The sample holds about 21,000 clones, around 89% seen once. The material was PBMCs, obtained 350 to 400 days after allogeneic stem cell transplant with calcineurin inhibitor and methotrexate. The receptors were gathered from a female patient aged 30 to 40 who received an allogeneic stem cell transplant from an unrelated donor, was CMV-positive, and had acute and chronic GVHD. Some T cells may have originated in the graft donor.

The genes are TRBV27 and TRBJ2-1; a weak D match, TRBD2 (5 bases). Trimming removed 3 bases from V and 3 bases from J, with 6 bases in between. Germline CDR1 MNHEY, CDR2 SMNVEV (reference sequence). The CDR3 extends over 13 amino acids. The CDR3: CASSFRDYNEQFF. For the CDR3, the DNA is TGTGCCAGCAGTTTCCGGGACTACAATGAGCAGTTCTTC.

The J gene is TRBJ2-5, the V gene TRBV23-1; TRBD2 aligns across 8 bases. TRBV23-1 is filed as an ORF, its function uncertain. J lost 5 bases, V lost 1 base, and 6 bases had no gene match. CDR3 length: 15 amino acids. The CDR3 region is CASSQFRTGGETQYF. CDR3 nucleotides: TGCGCCAGCAGTCAATTCCGGACGGGGGGGGAGACCCAGTACTTC.

This chain links TRBV19 with TRBJ2-7, with D possibly TRBD2 on 6 matching bases. The V and J ends lost 5 bases and 9 bases respectively, with 20 bases between them. Looked up from germline, CDR1 is LNHDA and CDR2 is SQIVND (reference sequence). CDR3 length: 14 residues. The CDR3 nucleotides read TGTGCCAGTAGTTACCAGCAGGCGTGGGGAGGGCAGTACTTC. This sequence encodes CASSYQQAWGGQYF. The full variable domain, its missing parts supplied by reference TRBV19 and TRBJ2-7, is DGGITQSPKYLFRKEGQNVTLSCEQNLNHDAMYWYRQDPGQGLRLIYYSQIVNDFQKGDIAEGYSVSREKKESFPLTVTSAQKNPTAFYLCASSYQQAWGGQYFGPGTRLTVT.

V is TRBV5-1 and J is TRBJ1-2; TRBD1 matches 8 bases. CDR3 length: 16 amino acids. The junction had 10 bases not matched to a gene; V was cut back by 4 bases and J by 2 bases. Per germline, CDR1 SGHRS and CDR2 YFSETQ. The CDR3 sequence: CASSRPGQAPNYGYTF. The CDR3 bases are TGCGCCAGCAGCCGGCCGGGACAGGCCCCAAACTATGGCTACACCTTC.

V usage is TRBV7-2 and J usage is TRBJ2-4, with 15 bases aligning to TRBD2. Germline CDR1 SGHTA, CDR2 FQGNSA. This CDR3 region has 19 residues. The trim removed 4 bases at V and 2 bases at J, leaving 9 bases unmatched. The CDR3 is CASSWGLAGGRFPKNIQYF. The CDR3 bases are TGTGCCAGCAGCTGGGGACTAGCGGGAGGTCGTTTTCCCAAAAACATTCAGTACTTC.

The chain is built from TRBV14 and TRBJ2-1, with TRBD2 matching over 8 bases. V was pared by 0 bases and J by 0 bases, with 4 bases of the junction left unmatched. This CDR3 has 17 residues. Germline V gives CDR1 SGHDN, CDR2 FVKESK. The CDR3 DNA sequence: TGTGCCAGCAGCCAAGAGGCGGGGGGTAGCTCCTACAATGAGCAGTTCTTC. It yields the protein CASSQEAGGSSYNEQFF.

This chain connects TRBV15 to TRBJ2-5, with 8 bases aligning to TRBD1. This CDR3 contains 16 residues. The ends lost 3 bases at V and 5 bases at J; junction bases unmatched: 11. Germline values: CDR1 LNHNV, CDR2 YYDKDF (reference sequence). CDR3 bases: TGTGCCACCAGCAGCAACTCAGACAGGGGACGGGAGACCCAGTACTTC. Its translation: CATSSNSDRGRETQYF.

V gene TRBV19 combines with J gene TRBJ2-7; 14 bases align to TRBD2. Trimming took 5 bases from V and 2 from J; bases not matched to a gene: 8. There are 17 residues in the CDR3. Germline loops: CDR1 LNHDA, CDR2 SQIVND (reference sequence). The CDR3 sequence: CASSPGLAGGGAYEQYF. Written as DNA, the CDR3 is TGTGCCAGTAGTCCCGGACTAGCGGGAGGAGGGGCCTACGAGCAGTACTTC.